The 8 T cell receptor beta chains listed next were all sequenced from one sample in a study of control samples from healthy donors and cancer patients. TCRdb's table, derived via immunoSEQ multiplex PCR, lists solely in-frame clones and lacks some. The table shows about 95,000 clones, with around four fifths occurring only once. Sequenced sample: blood. The receptors shown here come from a man younger than 45 in good health.

The chain joins TRBV28 to TRBJ1-3, with D unclear. Germline V CDR1 and CDR2: MDHEN, SYDVKM. V lost 3 bases to trimming and J lost 4 bases, with 10 bases between them. The CDR3 loop spans 14 amino acids. CDR3 in amino acids: CASSFQTVGNTIYF. DNA of the CDR3: TGTGCCAGCAGTTTCCAGACGGTAGGAAACACCATATATTTT.

The gene calls are TRBV30 and TRBJ2-2; 12 nucleotides align to TRBD2. CDR1 and CDR2 from the germline V gene are GTSNPN and SVGIG (reference sequence). The junction had 6 bases not matched to a gene; V was cut back by 5 bases and J by 5 bases. This CDR3 comprises 15 residues. The CDR3 reads CAWAPGLAGTGELFF. CDR3 nucleotide sequence: TGTGCCTGGGCCCCTGGACTAGCGGGGACCGGGGAGCTGTTTTTT. Full variable domain (outside the CDR3, taken from reference TRBV30 and TRBJ2-2): SQTIHQWPATLVQPVGSPLSLECTVEGTSNPNLYWYRQAAGRGLQLLFYSVGIGQISSEVPQNLSASRPQDRQFILSSKKLLLSDSGFYLCAWAPGLAGTGELFFGEGSRLTVL.

This chain links TRBV7-9 with TRBJ1-6, with 9 bases lining up with TRBD1. With V trimmed by 4 bases and J by 7 bases, 5 bases remained unmatched. Germline V CDR1 and CDR2: SEHNR, FQNEAQ (reference sequence). The CDR3 length is 15 residues. The CDR3 loop is CASSSDRGKNSPLHF. DNA for the CDR3: TGTGCCAGCAGCTCCGACAGGGGGAAAAATTCACCCCTCCACTTT.

The genes are TRBV19 and TRBJ2-6, with 10 positions matching TRBD1. Germline V gives CDR1 LNHDA, CDR2 SQIVND (reference sequence). CDR3 length equals 19 residues. V dropped 4 bases and J dropped 2; count of bases not matched to a gene: 11. In nucleotides, the CDR3 is TGTGCCAGTAGTAGCCACCGGGACAGGGGTTTAACTGGGGCCAACGTCCTGACTTTC. Amino acid sequence: CASSSHRDRGLTGANVLTF.

This chain uses TRBV19 with TRBJ1-4, with D tentatively TRBD1 (6 bases). V lost 2 bases, J lost 6 bases, and 19 bases lay in between. Per germline, CDR1 LNHDA and CDR2 SQIVND (reference sequence). The CDR3 has 17 amino acids. The CDR3, as DNA: TGTGCCAGTAGTATAACGGGATTCGGGGGGCACGATGAAAAACTGTTTTTT. Translating gives CASSITGFGGHDEKLFF.

At least ten counts were recorded for this clone. The CDR3 DNA follows: TGTGCCAGCAGTGAAGATAGCGGCAGCTCCTACGAGCAGTACTTC. Protein product: CASSEDSGSSYEQYF. The V call is TRBV6-1, the J call TRBJ2-7; D perhaps matches TRBD2 (6 bases). Trimming left V 1 base short and J 0 bases short, with 10 bases between. Germline CDR1 MNHNS, CDR2 SASEGT. This CDR3 contains 15 residues.

The genes are TRBV7-9 and TRBJ2-7; 8 bases map to TRBD1. From germline, CDR1 is SEHNR and CDR2 FQNEAQ (reference sequence). This CDR3 is 13 amino acids long. J gave up 2 bases and V 7 bases, and 4 bases lay outside the gene matches. The CDR3 sequence is CASTMDRAYEQYF. The CDR3 DNA reads as TGTGCCAGCACCATGGACAGGGCCTACGAGCAGTACTTC.

V is TRBV2 and J is TRBJ1-5; a possible D gene is TRBD1 (5 bases). Germline V gene data show CDR1 as SNHLY and CDR2 as FYNNEI. Trimming stripped 5 bases from V and 6 bases from J, with 11 bases between. The CDR3 covers 13 residues. Written as DNA, the CDR3 is TGTGCCAGCAGTCGGACAACAGGTCAGCCCCAGCATTTT. Translating gives CASSRTTGQPQHF.